These 5 T cell receptor beta chains were all obtained from the same sample, sequenced in a study of shared clonotypes between healthy human individuals. Clones were sequenced by immunoSEQ multiplex PCR, and TCRdb holds only the in-frame ones, with some missing. The sample contains some 320,000 clones, around nine tenths of which appear only once. The sample was memory CD8+ T cells sorted from blood. Subset denoted: CD45RO+ cells pooled with CCR7-negative TemRA cells. These receptors originate from a young man in good health.

This chain links TRBV7-9 with TRBJ1-2; D is uncertain. V was pared by 5 bases and J by 0 bases, with 10 bases between. This CDR3 is 14 amino acids long. Germline-derived CDR1 and CDR2 are SEHNR and FQNEAQ (reference sequence). CDR3 nucleotides: TGTGCCAGCAGCCCGGAGGACTCTAACTATGGCTACACCTTC. The encoded protein is CASSPEDSNYGYTF.

The chain has TRBV28 and TRBJ1-2; 9 bases agree with TRBD1. The junction had 16 bases not matched to a gene; V was cut back by 7 bases and J by 7 bases. CDR3 length: 16 residues. Germline V gene sequence: CDR1 MDHEN, CDR2 SYDVKM. The DNA of the CDR3 is TGTGCCAGCACTATACCGGGACAGGGCGGCCAAATTGGCTACACCTTC. This gives the protein CASTIPGQGGQIGYTF.

This chain joins TRBV6-5 and TRBJ2-2; D may be TRBD2 (5 bases). CDR3 length equals 16 residues. V was pared by 2 bases and J by 3 bases, with 13 bases between. Germline V CDR1 and CDR2: MNHEY, SVGAGI. Written as DNA, the CDR3 is TGTGCCAGCAGTTACGGGTGGGGAGTCGACACCGGGGAGCTGTTTTTT. Protein: CASSYGWGVDTGELFF.

The gene calls are TRBV11-2 and TRBJ2-2; D unresolved. Looked up from germline, CDR1 is SGHAT and CDR2 is FQNNGV. Deletions cut 2 bases from V and 6 bases from J, with 13 bases between. This CDR3 comprises 15 residues. The CDR3 region is CASSLWARRPGELFF. The CDR3, as DNA: TGTGCCAGCAGCTTATGGGCTAGGCGTCCCGGGGAGCTGTTTTTT.

V usage is TRBV15 and J usage is TRBJ1-6; 7 bases line up with TRBD1. Germline CDR1 LNHNV, CDR2 YYDKDF (reference sequence). The CDR3 extends over 16 amino acids. With 2 bases clipped from V and 10 bases from J, the junction kept 11 bases outside the gene matches. The CDR3 here is CATSRPFDRVGSPLHF. In DNA form, the CDR3 reads TGTGCCACCAGCAGACCCTTCGACAGGGTGGGATCACCCCTCCACTTT.